The clone carrying this TCR beta chain was observed a few times. Each CDR3 protein gets one entry after TCRdb re-called the RT-PCR reads with MiXCR. The data contain hundreds of thousands of distinct CDR3 sequences, less than 20% of them singletons. The data are from a study of response to subunit inactivated influenza vaccine. The germline V gene encodes CDR1 MNHEY and CDR2 SVGAGI. This CDR3 comprises 15 residues. V lost 0 bases, J lost 5 bases, and 3 bases stayed unmatched. The receptor's source is a man aged 50-59 years who received an inactivated influenza vaccine. Specimen: PBMCs from blood, collected less than 6 days after vaccination. The chain recombines TRBV6-5 with TRBJ2-1; 8 bases line up with TRBD2. CDR3 sequence: CASSYSLAADNEQFF. The CDR3 DNA follows: TGTGCCAGCAGTTACTCACTAGCGGCGGACAATGAGCAGTTCTTC.